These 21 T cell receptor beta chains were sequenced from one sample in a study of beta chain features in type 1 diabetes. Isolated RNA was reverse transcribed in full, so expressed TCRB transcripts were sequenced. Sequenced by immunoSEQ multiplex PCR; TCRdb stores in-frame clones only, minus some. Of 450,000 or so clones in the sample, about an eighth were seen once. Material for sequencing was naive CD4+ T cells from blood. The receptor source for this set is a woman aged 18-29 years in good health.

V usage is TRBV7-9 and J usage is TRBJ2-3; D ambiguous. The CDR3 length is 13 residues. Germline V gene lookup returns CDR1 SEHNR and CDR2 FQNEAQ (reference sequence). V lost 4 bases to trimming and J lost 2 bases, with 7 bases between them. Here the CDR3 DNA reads TGTGCCAGCAGCTCGATCCACACAGATACGCAGTATTTT. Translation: CASSSIHTDTQYF.

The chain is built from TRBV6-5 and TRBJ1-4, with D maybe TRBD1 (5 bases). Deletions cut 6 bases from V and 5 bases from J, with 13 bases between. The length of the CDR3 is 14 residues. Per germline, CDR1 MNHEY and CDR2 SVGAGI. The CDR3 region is CASRFDRGNEKLFF. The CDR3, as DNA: TGTGCCAGCAGATTCGACAGAGGGAATGAAAAACTGTTTTTT.

The DNA for the CDR3 is TGTGCCAGCAGCCCCGACAGGGGATACACCGGGGAGCTGTTTTTT. Encoded protein: CASSPDRGYTGELFF. This chain joins TRBV7-9 and TRBJ2-2; 8 bases line up with TRBD1. V shed 5 bases and J 3 bases; nucleotides not matched to a gene: 5. The CDR3 length is 15 residues. CDR1 and CDR2 from the germline V gene are SEHNR and FQNEAQ (reference sequence).

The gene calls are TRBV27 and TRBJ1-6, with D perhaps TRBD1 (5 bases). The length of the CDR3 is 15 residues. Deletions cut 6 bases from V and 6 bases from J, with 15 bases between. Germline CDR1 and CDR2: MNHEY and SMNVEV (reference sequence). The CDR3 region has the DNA TGTGCCAGCAGGGGGGAGAAGGGGCTTAATTCACCCCTCCACTTT. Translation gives CASRGEKGLNSPLHF.

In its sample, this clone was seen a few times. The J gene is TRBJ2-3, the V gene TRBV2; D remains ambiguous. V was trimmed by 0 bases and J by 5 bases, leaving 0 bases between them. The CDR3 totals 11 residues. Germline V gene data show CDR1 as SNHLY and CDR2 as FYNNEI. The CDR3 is CASSEADTQYF. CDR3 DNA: TGTGCCAGCAGTGAAGCAGATACGCAGTATTTT.

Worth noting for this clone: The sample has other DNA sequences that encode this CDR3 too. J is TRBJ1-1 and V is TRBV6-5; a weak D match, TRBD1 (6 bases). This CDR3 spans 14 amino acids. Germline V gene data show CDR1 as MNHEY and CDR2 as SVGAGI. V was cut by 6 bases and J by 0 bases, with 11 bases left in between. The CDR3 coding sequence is TGTGCCAGCAGCCGGGGACACGTGAACACTGAAGCTTTCTTT. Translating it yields CASSRGHVNTEAFF.

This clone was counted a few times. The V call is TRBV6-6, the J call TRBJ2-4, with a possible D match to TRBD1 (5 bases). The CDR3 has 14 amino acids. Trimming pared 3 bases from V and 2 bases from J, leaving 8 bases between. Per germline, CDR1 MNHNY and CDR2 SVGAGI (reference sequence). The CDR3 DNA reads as TGTGCCAGCAGTTATTCAGGGTCCAAAAACATTCAGTACTTC. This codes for CASSYSGSKNIQYF.

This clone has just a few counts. The CDR3 region has the DNA TGTGCCAGCAGCGTAGCACCGCAACCAGATACGCAGTATTTT. Translated: CASSVAPQPDTQYF. The J gene is TRBJ2-3, the V gene TRBV9; D remains ambiguous. The V end was cut by 0 bases, the J end by 4 bases, with 9 bases between. This CDR3 is 14 amino acids long. Germline assignment: CDR1 SGDLS and CDR2 YYNGEE.

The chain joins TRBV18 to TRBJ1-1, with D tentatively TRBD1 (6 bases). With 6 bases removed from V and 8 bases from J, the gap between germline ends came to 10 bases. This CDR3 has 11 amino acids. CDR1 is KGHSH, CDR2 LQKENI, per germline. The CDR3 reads CASSHDREAFF. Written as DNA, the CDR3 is TGTGCCAGCTCTCACGACAGGGAAGCTTTCTTT.

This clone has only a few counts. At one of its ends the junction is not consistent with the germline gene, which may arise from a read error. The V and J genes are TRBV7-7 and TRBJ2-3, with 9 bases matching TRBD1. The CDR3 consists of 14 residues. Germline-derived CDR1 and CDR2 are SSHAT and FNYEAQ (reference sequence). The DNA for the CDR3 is TGTGCTAGCAGCTGGGGGACAGGGAGCGATACGCAGTATTTT. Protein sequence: CASSWGTGSDTQYF.

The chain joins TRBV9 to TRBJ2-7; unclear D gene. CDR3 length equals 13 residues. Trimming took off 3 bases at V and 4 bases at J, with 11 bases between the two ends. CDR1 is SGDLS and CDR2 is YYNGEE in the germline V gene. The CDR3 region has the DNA TGTGCCAGCAGCGGACCCGGCCCATACGAGCAGTACTTC. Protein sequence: CASSGPGPYEQYF. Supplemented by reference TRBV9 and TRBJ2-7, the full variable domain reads DSGVTQTPKHLITATGQRVTLRCSPRSGDLSVYWYQQSLDQGLQFLIQYYNGEERAKGNILERFSAQQFPDLHSELNLSSLELGDSALYFCASSGPGPYEQYFGPGTRLTVT.

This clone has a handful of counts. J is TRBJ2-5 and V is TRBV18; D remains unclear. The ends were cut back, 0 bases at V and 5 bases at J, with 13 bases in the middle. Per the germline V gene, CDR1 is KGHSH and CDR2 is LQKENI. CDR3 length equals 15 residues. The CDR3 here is CASSPPGRSSETQYF. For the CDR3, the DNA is TGTGCCAGCTCACCACCGGGCAGGAGTTCGGAGACCCAGTACTTC.

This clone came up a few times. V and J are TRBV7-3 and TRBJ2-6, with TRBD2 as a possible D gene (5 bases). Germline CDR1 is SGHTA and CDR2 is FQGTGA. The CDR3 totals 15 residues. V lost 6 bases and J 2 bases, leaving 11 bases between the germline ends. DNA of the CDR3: TGTGCCAGCAGTTCCTCGGGAACTGGGGCCAACGTCCTGACTTTC. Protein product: CASSSSGTGANVLTF. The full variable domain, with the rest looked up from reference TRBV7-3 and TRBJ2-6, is GAGVSQTPSNKVTEKGKYVELRCDPISGHTALYWYRQSLGQGPEFLIYFQGTGAADDSGLPNDRFFAVRPEGSVSTLKIQRTERGDSAVYLCASSSSGTGANVLTFGAGSRLTVL.

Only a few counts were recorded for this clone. In DNA, the CDR3 is TGTGCCAGCTCACCAGGGACAGGGTTCTCCTACGAGCAGTACGTC. Translated, it gives CASSPGTGFSYEQYV. The chain is built from TRBV18 and TRBJ2-7, with TRBD1 matching over 9 bases. The CDR3 is 15 residues long. Germline values: CDR1 KGHSH, CDR2 LQKENI. V shed 2 bases, J shed 0 bases, and the junction held 2 bases outside the gene matches.

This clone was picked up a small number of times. The CDR3 sequence is CASSQGSFGETQYF. In DNA form, the CDR3 reads TGCGCCAGCAGCCAAGGGTCCTTCGGGGAGACCCAGTACTTC. V and J are TRBV4-3 and TRBJ2-5; D is undetermined. The germline CDR1 and CDR2 sequences are LGHNA and YSLEER. Trimming pared 1 base from V and 5 bases from J, leaving 11 bases between. This CDR3 has 14 amino acids.

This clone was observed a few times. CDR3 nucleotides: TGTGCCAGCAGGGGGCCCAGGGGGAGGAATGAGCAGTTCTTC. This codes for CASRGPRGRNEQFF. This chain links TRBV2 with TRBJ2-1; D might be TRBD1 (7 bases). The CDR3 is 14 residues long. V gave up 6 bases and J gave up 7 bases, with 16 bases separating them. Germline V gene sequence: CDR1 SNHLY, CDR2 FYNNEI.

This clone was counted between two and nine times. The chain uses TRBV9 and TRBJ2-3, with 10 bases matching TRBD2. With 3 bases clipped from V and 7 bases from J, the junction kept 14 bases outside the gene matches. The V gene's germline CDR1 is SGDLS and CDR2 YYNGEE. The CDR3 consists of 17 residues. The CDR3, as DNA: TGTGCCAGCAGCGCCCATACTAGCGGGACGACAGGACATACGCAGTATTTT. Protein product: CASSAHTSGTTGHTQYF.

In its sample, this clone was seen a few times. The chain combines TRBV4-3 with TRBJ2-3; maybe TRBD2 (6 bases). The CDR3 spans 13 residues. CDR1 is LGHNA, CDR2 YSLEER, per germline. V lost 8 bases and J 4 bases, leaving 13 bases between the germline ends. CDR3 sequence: CASGGQVPDTQYF. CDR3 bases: TGCGCCAGCGGAGGGCAGGTACCAGATACGCAGTATTTT.

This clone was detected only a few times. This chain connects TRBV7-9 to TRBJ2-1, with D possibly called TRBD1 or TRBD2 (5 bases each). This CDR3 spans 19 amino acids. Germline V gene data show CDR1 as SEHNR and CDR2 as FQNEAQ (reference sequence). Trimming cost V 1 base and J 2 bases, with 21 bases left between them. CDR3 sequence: CASSLGRDGDPRTYNEQFF. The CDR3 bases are TGTGCCAGCAGCTTAGGAAGGGATGGGGACCCCCGGACCTACAATGAGCAGTTCTTC.

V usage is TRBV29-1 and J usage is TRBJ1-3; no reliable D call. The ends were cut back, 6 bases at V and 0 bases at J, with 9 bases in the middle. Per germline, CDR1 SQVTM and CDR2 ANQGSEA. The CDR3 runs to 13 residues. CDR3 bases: TGCAGCGTCAAAAGCGACTCTGGAAACACCATATATTTT. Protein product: CSVKSDSGNTIYF.

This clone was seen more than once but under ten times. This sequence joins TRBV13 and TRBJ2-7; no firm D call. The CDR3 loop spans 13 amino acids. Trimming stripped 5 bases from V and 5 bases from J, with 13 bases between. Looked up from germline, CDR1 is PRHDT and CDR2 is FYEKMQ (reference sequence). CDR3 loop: CASSAPTGHEQYF. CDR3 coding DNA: TGTGCCAGCAGCGCCCCAACGGGCCACGAGCAGTACTTC.